This T cell receptor beta chain was recovered during a study of T cell responses to AZD1222 COVID-19 vaccine. Study as a whole: Recipients boosted at about 4 weeks or about 12 weeks are pooled. Points from the study as a whole: Nearly half of spike-specific TCRs reportedly go after variant regions that carry no mutations. Clonal diversity was possibly underestimated; the donors were predominantly white British and more often female. Repertoires were obtained solely post-peak T cell response.

Note on this clone: Its antigen remains unknown.

CDR1 and CDR2 from the germline V gene are ENHRY and SYGVKD. The J segment lost 4 bases and the V segment lost 4 bases, leaving 15 bases of the junction unmatched. There are 17 residues in the CDR3. Sequencing was performed with immunoSEQ multiplex PCR; in TCRdb, only in-frame clones are kept and a portion is missing. The sample has some 130,000 clones, 93% seen once. The sequence came from an adult in good health. This material consisted of peripheral blood, taken on day 0 of AZD1222 vaccination. The gene calls are TRBV10-3 and TRBJ2-7; TRBD2 matches 8 bases. The CDR3 is CAISGWAAGGLRYEQYF. In DNA, the CDR3 is TGTGCCATCAGTGGATGGGCCGCGGGGGGCCTAAGATACGAGCAGTACTTC.